The present TCR beta chain was sequenced within a study of blood T cell repertoires in COVID-19. Whole-study context: PBMCs, B-cell-depleted T cells, or T cells provided the cDNA or gDNA that made up the material.

TCRdb keeps only in-frame clones here, not all; method: immunoSEQ multiplex PCR. The table shows 250,000 to 350,000 clones, with 92% occurring only once. V was cut by 0 bases and J by 0 bases, with 4 bases left in between. Germline V gene sequence: CDR1 SGHKS, CDR2 YYEKEE (reference sequence). The length of the CDR3 is 14 residues. The receptor's source is a woman in her 30s who had recovered from COVID-19. This chain uses TRBV5-5 with TRBJ2-1, with D uncertain. Material for sequencing was PBMCs or T cells enriched from blood (not recorded which). The CDR3 sequence: CASSLVSSYNEQFF. CDR3 coding DNA: TGTGCCAGCAGCTTGGTTAGCTCCTACAATGAGCAGTTCTTC.